In this sample, the clone carrying this T cell receptor beta chain turned up once. Its antigen is not known. Expressed TCRB transcripts were sequenced because the entire RNA isolate underwent reverse transcription. This table comes from immunoSEQ multiplex PCR, and its TCRdb copy is limited to in-frame clones, with some not included. The table includes roughly 150,000 clones, 7.5% to 9.5% detected once. This entry belongs to a study of beta chain features in type 1 diabetes. Study results and limitations: Sampled from patients, naive, central memory and Treg TCRB repertoires appeared more similar than those sampled from healthy donors.

Trimming took 2 bases from V and 8 from J, leaving 13 bases between them. This CDR3 region has 14 residues. In germline, CDR1 is SGHTA, CDR2 FQGNSA. Sorting based on CD45RO/CCR7/CD25/CD127/CD95/CD27 separated CD4+ naive, central memory, regulatory and stem cell-like memory cells. Populations obtained by sorting all exceeded 95% purity. The clonotype originates from a woman younger than 35 in good health. The sequenced material came from central memory CD4+ T cells from blood. The V and J genes are TRBV7-2 and TRBJ2-4; weak D call: TRBD2 (7 bases). The chain's CDR3 is CASSLRGGRDIQYF. The CDR3 coding sequence is TGTGCCAGCAGCTTAAGGGGGGGCCGTGACATTCAGTACTTC.